The source of this T cell receptor (beta chain) is a study of CDR3 diversity in severe acne. This clonotype was observed many times. Trimming cost V 1 base and J 0 bases, with 1 base left between them. The CDR3 totals 13 residues. In germline, CDR1 is SGHNT, CDR2 YENEEA. Each CDR3 protein gets one entry after TCRdb re-called the PCR reads with MiXCR. The sample includes approximately 97,000 distinct CDR3 sequences, more than 45% of them seen just once. Input material: blood. The TCR sequence derives from a male donor with acne. The rearrangement joins TRBV11-3 to TRBJ2-1; D is undetermined. The CDR3: CASSLGSYNEQFF. For the CDR3, the DNA is TGTGCCAGCAGCTTAGGCTCCTACAATGAGCAGTTCTTC.